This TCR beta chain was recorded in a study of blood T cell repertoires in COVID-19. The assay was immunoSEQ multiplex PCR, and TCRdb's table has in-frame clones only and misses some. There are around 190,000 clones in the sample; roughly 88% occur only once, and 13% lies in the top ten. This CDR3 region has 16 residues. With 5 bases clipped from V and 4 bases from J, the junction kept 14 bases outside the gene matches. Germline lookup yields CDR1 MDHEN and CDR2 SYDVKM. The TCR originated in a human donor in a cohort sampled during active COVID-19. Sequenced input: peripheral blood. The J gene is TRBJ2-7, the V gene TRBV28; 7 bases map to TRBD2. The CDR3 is CASSLTHGGRRYEQYF. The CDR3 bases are TGTGCCAGCAGTCTTACCCACGGCGGGAGACGGTACGAGCAGTACTTC.